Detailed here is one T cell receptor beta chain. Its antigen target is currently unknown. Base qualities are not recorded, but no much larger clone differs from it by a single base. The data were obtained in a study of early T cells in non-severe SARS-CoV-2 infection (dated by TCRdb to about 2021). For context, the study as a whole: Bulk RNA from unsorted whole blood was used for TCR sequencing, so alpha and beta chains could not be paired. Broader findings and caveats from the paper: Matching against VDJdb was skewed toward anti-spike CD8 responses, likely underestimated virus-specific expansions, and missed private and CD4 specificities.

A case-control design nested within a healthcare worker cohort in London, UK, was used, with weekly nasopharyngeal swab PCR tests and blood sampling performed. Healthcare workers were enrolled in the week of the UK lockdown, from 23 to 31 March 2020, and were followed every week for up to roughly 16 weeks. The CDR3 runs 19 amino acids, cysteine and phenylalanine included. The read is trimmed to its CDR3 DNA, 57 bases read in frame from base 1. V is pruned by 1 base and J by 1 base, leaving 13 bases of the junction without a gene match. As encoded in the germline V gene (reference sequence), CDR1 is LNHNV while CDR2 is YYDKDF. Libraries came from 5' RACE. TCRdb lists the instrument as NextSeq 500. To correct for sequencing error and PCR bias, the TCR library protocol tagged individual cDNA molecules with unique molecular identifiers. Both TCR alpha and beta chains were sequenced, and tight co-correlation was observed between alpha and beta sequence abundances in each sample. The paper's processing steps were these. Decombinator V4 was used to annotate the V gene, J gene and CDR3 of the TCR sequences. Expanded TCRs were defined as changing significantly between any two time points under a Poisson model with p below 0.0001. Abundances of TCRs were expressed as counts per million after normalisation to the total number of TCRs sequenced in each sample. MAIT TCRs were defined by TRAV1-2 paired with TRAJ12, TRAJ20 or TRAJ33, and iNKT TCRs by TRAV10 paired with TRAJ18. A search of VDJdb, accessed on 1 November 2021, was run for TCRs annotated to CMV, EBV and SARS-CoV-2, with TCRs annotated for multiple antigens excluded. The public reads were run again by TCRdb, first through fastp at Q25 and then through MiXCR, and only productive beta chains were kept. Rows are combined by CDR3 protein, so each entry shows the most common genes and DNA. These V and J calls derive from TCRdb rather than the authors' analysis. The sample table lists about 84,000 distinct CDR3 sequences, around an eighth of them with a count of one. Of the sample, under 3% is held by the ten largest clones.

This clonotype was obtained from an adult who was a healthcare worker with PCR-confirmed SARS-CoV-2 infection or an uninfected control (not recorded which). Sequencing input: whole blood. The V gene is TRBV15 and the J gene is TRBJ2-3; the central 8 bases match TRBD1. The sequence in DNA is TGTGCCACCAGCAGAGTGGGCAGGGGGCTGTTTAGGGGCACAGATACGCAGTATTTT. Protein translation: CATSRVGRGLFRGTDTQYF.